This T cell receptor beta chain originates from a study of cytomegalovirus exposure and HLA in healthy donors. Study findings and constraints: Presence/absence analyses rested on an assumption that sequencing depth was roughly uniform across donors. The classifier reportedly diagnosed cytomegalovirus status with high specificity and sensitivity.

PCR used 60 Vbeta primers and 13 Jbeta primers. Sequencing was performed with immunoSEQ multiplex PCR; in TCRdb, only in-frame clones are kept and a portion is missing. The sample carries under 150,000 clones, more than 75% recorded once. Concerning this clone itself: The antigen is unknown.

The specimen sequenced was PBMCs. The source of this sequence is a middle-aged woman in good health and CMV-seropositive.

The CDR3 DNA follows: TGTGCCAGCGTGAGTCGGGTTGCATATGGCTACACCTTC. It is translated as CASVSRVAYGYTF. V gene TRBV6-5 combines with J gene TRBJ1-2; no firm D call. Germline CDR1 MNHEY, CDR2 SVGAGI. Between the trimmed V and J ends, which lost 8 bases and 5 bases, there was a span of 15 bases. The CDR3 has 13 residues.